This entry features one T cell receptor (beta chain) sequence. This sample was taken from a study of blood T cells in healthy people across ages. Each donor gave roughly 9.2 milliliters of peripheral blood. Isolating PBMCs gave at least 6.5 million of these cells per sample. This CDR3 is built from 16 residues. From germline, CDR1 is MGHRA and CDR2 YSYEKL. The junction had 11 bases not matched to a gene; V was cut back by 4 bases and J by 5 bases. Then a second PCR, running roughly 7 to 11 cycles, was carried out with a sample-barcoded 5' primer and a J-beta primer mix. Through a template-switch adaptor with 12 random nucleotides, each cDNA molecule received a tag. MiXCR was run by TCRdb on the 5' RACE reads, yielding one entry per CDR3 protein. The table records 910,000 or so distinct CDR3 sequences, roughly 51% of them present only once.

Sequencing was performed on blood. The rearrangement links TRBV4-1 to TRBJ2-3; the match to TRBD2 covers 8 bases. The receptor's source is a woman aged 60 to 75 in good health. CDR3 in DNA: TGCGCCAGCAGCCTTTCGAAGGTAGCGGGAAGAGATACGCAGTATTTT. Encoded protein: CASSLSKVAGRDTQYF.